These 32 T cell receptor beta chains came from one sample sequenced in a study of T cells in localized non-small cell lung cancer. Sequencing was performed with immunoSEQ multiplex PCR; in TCRdb, only in-frame clones are kept and a portion is missing. The sample has approximately 25,000 clones, about nine tenths seen once. The sequences come from peripheral blood, collected before any cancer treatment. The receptors here all came from a woman between 35 and 75 years old with stage I lung adenocarcinoma.

J is TRBJ2-1 and V is TRBV28; D is unclear. Germline V gives CDR1 MDHEN, CDR2 SYDVKM. This CDR3 is 14 amino acids long. The V gene lost 5 bases and the J gene lost 0 bases, with 8 bases spanning the gap. The CDR3 DNA is TGTGCCAGCAGTCGGCTTAGCTCCTACAATGAGCAGTTCTTC. Its protein is CASSRLSSYNEQFF.

Judged by abundance, this clone is large. The gene calls are TRBV25-1 and TRBJ1-2; D unresolved. CDR3 length: 16 amino acids. V lost 1 base, J lost 3 bases, and 15 bases lay in between. CDR1 and CDR2 (germline): MGHDK, SYGVNS. The DNA of the CDR3 is TGTGCCAGCAGTGAATTAGGAACCTCCCTGGACTATGGCTACACCTTC. Protein sequence: CASSELGTSLDYGYTF.

Worth noting for this clone: This same CDR3 is encoded by further DNA sequences in the sample. The chain joins TRBV28 to TRBJ2-7; D gene uncertain. V lost 4 bases and J 4 bases, leaving 5 bases between the germline ends. CDR3 size: 11 residues. Germline CDR1 MDHEN, CDR2 SYDVKM. CDR3 nucleotide sequence: TGTGCCAGCAGTTGGGGATACGAGCAGTACTTC. It yields the protein CASSWGYEQYF.

J is TRBJ2-1 and V is TRBV25-1, with unresolved D. CDR3 size: 11 residues. Germline-derived CDR1 and CDR2 are MGHDK and SYGVNS. Trimming shortened V by 8 bases and J by 7 bases, and 9 bases separated the two germline ends. CDR3 DNA sequence: TGTGCCAGCCTCGAGAGGAATGAGCAGTTCTTC. Amino acid sequence: CASLERNEQFF.

This chain links TRBV7-8 with TRBJ2-7; no clear D. The CDR3 contains 14 residues. V was shortened by 2 bases and J by 1 base, with 9 bases between the two germline ends. The V gene's germline CDR1 is SGHVS and CDR2 FQNEAQ. CDR3 protein: CASSLSTVSYEQYF. For the CDR3, the DNA is TGTGCCAGCAGCTTATCGACGGTTTCCTACGAGCAGTACTTC.

A single count supports this clone. This sequence joins TRBV19 and TRBJ2-1; 12 bases agree with TRBD2. This CDR3 region has 15 residues. The ends lost 5 bases at V and 9 bases at J; junction bases unmatched: 8. The germline V gene encodes CDR1 LNHDA and CDR2 SQIVND (reference sequence). Written as DNA, the CDR3 is TGTGCCAGTAGTCTGACTAGCGGGAGTTTAGGTGAGCAGTTCTTC. Amino acids: CASSLTSGSLGEQFF.

The genes are TRBV7-9 and TRBJ2-1; D ambiguous. The CDR3 totals 13 residues. V was pared by 1 base and J by 9 bases, with 10 bases between. Germline V lookup: CDR1 SEHNR, CDR2 FQNEAQ (reference sequence). The CDR3 bases are TGTGCCAGCAGCTTAGTGGCCTCCAGTGAGCAGTTCTTC. Translating gives CASSLVASSEQFF.

The V gene is TRBV6-5, the J gene TRBJ2-5; 11 bases are shared with TRBD2. Trimming took 8 bases from V and 7 from J; bases not matched to a gene: 12. Germline V CDR1 and CDR2: MNHEY, SVGAGI. The CDR3 totals 15 residues. This CDR3 is CASRFRDSGRGTQYF. As DNA, the CDR3 is TGTGCCAGCCGGTTTCGTGATAGCGGGAGGGGGACCCAGTACTTC.

The rearrangement uses TRBV19 and TRBJ2-7; D not certain. The germline CDR1 and CDR2 sequences are LNHDA and SQIVND (reference sequence). V was clipped by 3 bases and J by 3 bases, with 9 bases between them. The CDR3 contains 13 residues. CDR3 in DNA: TGTGCCAGTAGTATCACAGTTATCTACGAGCAGTACTTC. It translates to CASSITVIYEQYF.

The CDR3 sequence: CASSFRGDLNEAFF. CDR3 nucleotide sequence: TGTGCCAGCAGCTTTAGGGGCGATCTAAATGAAGCTTTCTTT. The chain employs TRBV28 and TRBJ1-1; D may be TRBD1 (5 bases). Trimming removed 6 bases at V and 7 bases at J, with 18 bases between. Germline-derived CDR1 and CDR2 are MDHEN and SYDVKM. This CDR3 is 14 amino acids long.

The V call is TRBV18, the J call TRBJ2-1; possible D gene TRBD2, 5 bases. With 1 base removed from V and 4 bases from J, the gap between germline ends came to 14 bases. Germline V gives CDR1 KGHSH, CDR2 LQKENI. The CDR3 consists of 16 residues. The CDR3 DNA follows: TGTGCCAGCTCACCACTGGGGAGTAACGCGTACAATGAGCAGTTCTTC. Amino acids: CASSPLGSNAYNEQFF.

V gene TRBV9 combines with J gene TRBJ2-1; TRBD1 matches 8 bases. The length of the CDR3 is 15 residues. V lost 4 bases to trimming and J lost 9 bases; unmatched junction nucleotides: 12. Per germline, CDR1 SGDLS and CDR2 YYNGEE. The CDR3 protein is CASSPQGRGLTEQFF. DNA of the CDR3: TGTGCCAGCAGCCCCCAGGGCAGGGGGCTCACTGAGCAGTTCTTC.

This chain connects TRBV7-3 to TRBJ2-3; D is unresolved. Trimming stripped 1 base from V and 4 bases from J, with 21 bases between. The CDR3 has 18 residues. CDR1 SGHTA and CDR2 FQGTGA come from the germline V gene. Written as DNA, the CDR3 is TGTGCCAGCAGCTTAAGCCCGCCCGGCCTCGGTAGGGCAGATACGCAGTATTTT. Translating gives CASSLSPPGLGRADTQYF. The full variable domain, in which reference TRBV7-3 and TRBJ2-3 provide the parts outside the CDR3, is GAGVSQTPSNKVTEKGKYVELRCDPISGHTALYWYRQSLGQGPEFLIYFQGTGAADDSGLPNDRFFAVRPEGSVSTLKIQRTERGDSAVYLCASSLSPPGLGRADTQYFGPGTRLTVL.

This chain joins TRBV7-6 and TRBJ1-3; a possible D gene is TRBD1 (6 bases). V was clipped by 5 bases and J by 0 bases, with 11 bases between them. Germline loops: CDR1 SGHVS, CDR2 FNYEAQ. The CDR3 contains 15 residues. CDR3 residues: CASSRGGGSGNTIYF. The CDR3, as DNA: TGTGCCAGCAGCCGAGGGGGAGGCTCTGGAAACACCATATATTTT.

This clone was detected only a few times. The genes are TRBV5-1 and TRBJ2-3; TRBD2 agrees at 9 bases. Trimming at V came to 4 bases and at J to 0 bases, leaving 6 bases not matched to a gene. The CDR3 consists of 16 residues. Germline CDR1 reads SGHRS; CDR2 reads YFSETQ. The CDR3 DNA reads TGCGCCAGCAGCGTGGCTAGCGGGACTAGCACAGATACGCAGTATTTT. It specifies CASSVASGTSTDTQYF.

V is TRBV11-2 and J is TRBJ2-3; no clear D gene. The CDR3 spans 12 residues. V was shortened by 5 bases and J by 7 bases, with 10 bases between the two germline ends. Per the germline V gene, CDR1 is SGHAT and CDR2 is FQNNGV. For the CDR3, the DNA is TGTGCCAGCAGCCTGGCGCTGTATACGCAGTATTTT. This encodes CASSLALYTQYF.

J is TRBJ2-7 and V is TRBV7-9, with 9 bases fitting TRBD1. V gave up 3 bases and J gave up 0 bases; unmatched junction bases: 15. Germline CDR1 is SEHNR and CDR2 is FQNEAQ (reference sequence). CDR3 length: 19 residues. The CDR3 DNA is TGTGCCAGCAGCTTTGATGGGTATCCGGGACAGGGCCCCTCCTACGAGCAGTACTTC. It is translated as CASSFDGYPGQGPSYEQYF.

The DNA for the CDR3 is TGTGCCACCAGCACAGGGACAGGGGACGTCGATTACGAGCAGTACTTC. Its protein product is CATSTGTGDVDYEQYF. The rearrangement links TRBV15 to TRBJ2-7; 10 nucleotides line up with TRBD1. The CDR3 covers 16 residues. The germline CDR1 and CDR2 sequences are LNHNV and YYDKDF (reference sequence). Unmatched junction bases numbered 10, after V lost 4 bases and J lost 4 bases.

The rearrangement links TRBV9 to TRBJ2-1; the D is unclear. CDR3 length: 13 residues. Germline values: CDR1 SGDLS, CDR2 YYNGEE. Trimming pared 0 bases from V and 7 bases from J, leaving 8 bases between. CDR3 sequence: CASSVENSNEQFF. In DNA form, the CDR3 reads TGTGCCAGCAGCGTAGAGAACTCGAATGAGCAGTTCTTC.

This clone was found once. The gene calls are TRBV7-2 and TRBJ1-2; D unresolved. This CDR3 comprises 13 residues. The germline V and J ends were trimmed by 5 bases and 1 base, with 8 bases remaining between them. Per the germline V gene, CDR1 is SGHTA and CDR2 is FQGNSA. The CDR3 reads CASSPAGNYGYTF. Written as DNA, the CDR3 is TGTGCCAGCAGCCCGGCGGGTAACTATGGCTACACCTTC. Full variable domain (remainder filled in from reference TRBV7-2 and TRBJ1-2): GAGVSQSPSNKVTEKGKDVELRCDPISGHTALYWYRQSLGQGLEFLIYFQGNSAPDKSGLPSDRFSAERTGGSVSTLTIQRTQQEDSAVYLCASSPAGNYGYTFGSGTRLTVV.

V and J are TRBV7-9 and TRBJ1-3; D is undetermined. V shed 1 base and J shed 3 bases, with 1 base lying between them. Germline V gene data show CDR1 as SEHNR and CDR2 as FQNEAQ (reference sequence). The length of the CDR3 is 12 residues. Written as DNA, the CDR3 is TGTGCCAGCAGCTTAGTTGGAAACACCATATATTTT. It yields the protein CASSLVGNTIYF.

There are a few counts of this clone. The V call is TRBV7-9, the J call TRBJ1-2, with 11 bases matching TRBD1. V lost 5 bases, J lost 0 bases, and 8 bases stayed unmatched. The germline V gene encodes CDR1 SEHNR and CDR2 FQNEAQ (reference sequence). This CDR3 region has 17 residues. CDR3 sequence (DNA): TGTGCCAGCAGCACGAACCGGGACAGGGGGGCTAACTATGGCTACACCTTC. Its protein product is CASSTNRDRGANYGYTF.

The chain combines TRBV19 with TRBJ1-5; D gene unclear. Germline loops: CDR1 LNHDA, CDR2 SQIVND (reference sequence). Trimming stripped 3 bases from V and 5 bases from J, with 8 bases between. The CDR3 runs to 13 residues. The CDR3 loop reads CASSMGGDQPQHF. The CDR3 DNA follows: TGTGCCAGTAGTATGGGAGGTGATCAGCCCCAGCATTTT.

This rearrangement joins TRBV7-2 to TRBJ2-3; D remains ambiguous. Germline V gene data show CDR1 as SGHTA and CDR2 as FQGNSA. This CDR3 comprises 15 residues. V lost 1 base and J 0 bases, leaving 8 bases between the germline ends. CDR3 nucleotides: TGTGCCAGCAGCTTAGGACGTTCTAGCACAGATACGCAGTATTTT. This encodes CASSLGRSSTDTQYF.

CDR3 in DNA: TGTGCCAGCAGTTCGGACCTCGGTGAGGAGACCCAGTACTTC. Protein sequence: CASSSDLGEETQYF. The chain employs TRBV28 and TRBJ2-5; D is unclear. Looked up from germline, CDR1 is MDHEN and CDR2 is SYDVKM. Deletions cut 4 bases from V and 5 bases from J, with 14 bases between. The CDR3 is made up of 14 amino acids.

The V call is TRBV19, the J call TRBJ2-7; D might be TRBD1 (7 bases). CDR3 length: 15 amino acids. The germline V gene has CDR1 LNHDA and CDR2 SQIVND (reference sequence). V shed 6 bases and J shed 0 bases, with 15 bases lying between them. CDR3 nucleotides: TGTGCCAGTAGGACAACAGGGGAGGCCTCCTACGAGCAGTACTTC. This gives the protein CASRTTGEASYEQYF. Full variable domain (missing parts from reference TRBV19 and TRBJ2-7): DGGITQSPKYLFRKEGQNVTLSCEQNLNHDAMYWYRQDPGQGLRLIYYSQIVNDFQKGDIAEGYSVSREKKESFPLTVTSAQKNPTAFYLCASRTTGEASYEQYFGPGTRLTVT.

V is TRBV28 and J is TRBJ2-1, with TRBD2 matching 8 bases. The CDR3 has 14 residues. Germline CDR1 and CDR2: MDHEN and SYDVKM. After removal of 2 bases from V and 5 bases from J, the junction contained 2 bases not matched to a gene. The CDR3 sequence is CASSLTGGDNEQFF. In DNA form, the CDR3 reads TGTGCCAGCAGTTTAACGGGAGGGGACAATGAGCAGTTCTTC. The full variable domain, with the rest looked up from reference TRBV28 and TRBJ2-1, is DVKVTQSSRYLVKRTGEKVFLECVQDMDHENMFWYRQDPGLGLRLIYFSYDVKMKEKGDIPEGYSVSREKKERFSLILESASTNQTSMYLCASSLTGGDNEQFFGPGTRLTVL.

The rearrangement links TRBV5-1 to TRBJ2-5; D gene ambiguous. The CDR3 runs 14 residues. CDR1 is SGHRS and CDR2 is YFSETQ in the germline V gene. V shed 2 bases and J shed 3 bases, with 11 bases lying between them. Written as DNA, the CDR3 is TGCGCCAGCAGCTTAGGTGACCCAGAAGAGACCCAGTACTTC. It is translated as CASSLGDPEETQYF.

The gene calls are TRBV9 and TRBJ2-5; 8 bases align to TRBD2. After removal of 0 bases from V and 5 bases from J, the junction contained 3 bases not matched to a gene. Germline values: CDR1 SGDLS, CDR2 YYNGEE. This CDR3 is 14 amino acids long. This chain's CDR3 is CASSVAGGPETQYF. DNA of the CDR3: TGTGCCAGCAGCGTAGCGGGAGGGCCTGAGACCCAGTACTTC.

This chain connects TRBV15 to TRBJ2-1; D not certain. This CDR3 spans 13 amino acids. V was clipped by 3 bases and J by 7 bases, with 10 bases between them. Germline assignment: CDR1 LNHNV and CDR2 YYDKDF (reference sequence). The CDR3 sequence: CATSRSFGNEQFF. The CDR3 nucleotides read TGTGCCACCAGCAGGTCGTTTGGGAATGAGCAGTTCTTC.

This chain uses TRBV6-1 with TRBJ2-7, with TRBD1 matching over 10 bases. The V gene end was trimmed by 9 bases and the J gene end by 5 bases; junction bases not matched to a gene: 10. Germline CDR1 MNHNS, CDR2 SASEGT. The CDR3 sequence is 14 residues long. The CDR3 reads CASLRGTGVDEQYF. Here the CDR3 DNA reads TGTGCCAGTCTTAGAGGGACAGGGGTTGACGAGCAGTACTTC.

The rearrangement uses TRBV6-1 and TRBJ1-6; D is perhaps TRBD1 (6 bases). This CDR3 is 17 amino acids long. CDR1 is MNHNS, CDR2 SASEGT, per germline. The V and J ends lost 4 bases and 9 bases respectively, with 22 bases between them. This chain's CDR3 is CASSGAPDSGLSSPLHF. The CDR3 nucleotides read TGTGCCAGCAGTGGGGCCCCGGACAGCGGGCTTTCTTCACCCCTCCACTTT.